Given below is one T cell receptor beta chain in context. What it binds is unknown. Measured with immunoSEQ multiplex PCR; TCRdb has only the in-frame clones, and not every one. The sample lists approximately 9,800 clones; roughly nine tenths were seen once. The record originates from a study of blood T cell dynamics during melanoma immunotherapy. Background on the study: Metastatic melanoma patients received first-line pembrolizumab or nivolumab plus ipilimumab. Study-wide findings and caveats: Unlike progressors, later disease-control patients had W3 repertoires gaining clonality or diversity.

Time point of the sample: week 3, after first cycle of checkpoint inhibitor. Blood was drawn before treatment and at week 3 after checkpoint blockade. No patient had earlier systemic cancer treatment, concurrent immunosuppressants, or another active cancer. The receptor's source is a human donor with melanoma. This specimen consisted of blood, obtained from a patient treated with checkpoint blockade.

The CDR3 bases are TGTGCCAGCAGCTTTTATTCTGGAAACACCATATATTTT. It yields the protein CASSFYSGNTIYF. This chain uses TRBV11-3 with TRBJ1-3; no reliable D call. This CDR3 region has 13 residues. The V and J ends lost 3 bases and 1 base respectively, with 4 bases between them. CDR1 is SGHNT and CDR2 is YENEEA in the germline V gene. The full variable domain, completed using reference TRBV11-3 and TRBJ1-3, is EAGVVQSPRYKIIEKKQPVAFWCNPISGHNTLYWYLQNLGQGPELLIRYENEEAVDDSQLPKDRFSAERLKGVDSTLKIQPAELGDSAVYLCASSFYSGNTIYFGEGSWLTVV.